This T cell receptor beta chain was sequenced for a study of blood T cell repertoires in COVID-19. Study details: Collection of acute and convalescent COVID-19 samples took place in the United States, Italy and Spain. Sources were T cells, B-cell-depleted T cells, or PBMCs; the material itself was cDNA or gDNA.

CDR1 is LNHDA, CDR2 SQIVND, per germline (reference sequence). The CDR3 covers 15 residues. V was clipped by 3 bases and J by 3 bases; unmatched bases: 7. The data were produced by immunoSEQ multiplex PCR, yet TCRdb's version contains in-frame clones alone and is incomplete. The sample carries more than 85,000 clones, 87% recorded once. The chain is built from TRBV19 and TRBJ2-5, with 7 positions matching TRBD1. Source material: peripheral blood. The receptor comes from a human donor in a cohort sampled during active COVID-19. CDR3 nucleotides: TGTGCCAGTAGTATTGGCTCGGGACAGAAAGAGACCCAGTACTTC. As protein: CASSIGSGQKETQYF.